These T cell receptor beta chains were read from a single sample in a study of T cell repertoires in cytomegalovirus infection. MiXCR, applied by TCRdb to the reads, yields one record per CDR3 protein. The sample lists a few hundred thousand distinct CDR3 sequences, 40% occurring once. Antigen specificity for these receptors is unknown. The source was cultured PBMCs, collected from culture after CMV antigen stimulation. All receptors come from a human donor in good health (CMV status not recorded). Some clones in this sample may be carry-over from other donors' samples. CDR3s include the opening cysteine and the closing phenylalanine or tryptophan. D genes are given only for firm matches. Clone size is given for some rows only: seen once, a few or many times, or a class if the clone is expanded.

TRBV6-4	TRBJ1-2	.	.	TGTGCCAGCAGTGACTATCCTGGATATGGCTACACCTTC	CASSDYPGYGYTF
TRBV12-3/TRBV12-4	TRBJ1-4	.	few	TGTGCCAGCAGTTTCAGGCATGGCACTAATGAAAAACTGTTTTTT	CASSFRHGTNEKLFF
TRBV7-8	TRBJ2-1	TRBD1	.	TGTGCCAGCAGCTACGGACAGGGGAGAGGGGAGCAGTTCTTC	CASSYGQGRGEQFF
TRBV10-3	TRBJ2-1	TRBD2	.	TGTGCCATCAGTGAGAGGGGGACTAGCTTGTATGAGCAGTTCTTC	CAISERGTSLYEQFF
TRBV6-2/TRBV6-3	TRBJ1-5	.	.	TGTGCCAGCAGTTACTCGAGTTGGGATAATCAGCCCCAGCATTTT	CASSYSSWDNQPQHF
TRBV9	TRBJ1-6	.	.	TGTGCCAGCAGCGTAGAGGCTAATTCACCCCTCCACTTT	CASSVEANSPLHF
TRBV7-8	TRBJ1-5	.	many	TGTGCCAGCACCTCTAGCGGCAATCAGCCCCAGCATTTT	CASTSSGNQPQHF
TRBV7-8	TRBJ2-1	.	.	TGTGCCAGCAGCCCGGGGCGTTCGAGGGAGCAGTTCTTC	CASSPGRSREQFF
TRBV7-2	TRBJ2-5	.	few	TGTGCCAGCAGCTTCACAGTCCGGGAGACCCAGTACTTC	CASSFTVRETQYF
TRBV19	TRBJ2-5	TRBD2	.	TGTGCCAGTAGTTCCCGACTAGCGGGAGGGGATGAGACCCAGTACTTC	CASSSRLAGGDETQYF
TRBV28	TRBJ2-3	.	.	TGTGCCAGCAGTTCCATCAGCACAGATACGCAGTATTTT	CASSSISTDTQYF
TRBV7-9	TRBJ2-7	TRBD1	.	TGTGCCAGCAGCTCAGACAGGGGAGCAAGCTACGAGCAGTACTTC	CASSSDRGASYEQYF
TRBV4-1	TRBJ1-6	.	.	TGCGCCAGCAGCCAAGTTGGGTACGGCATAGGGGAATCACCCCTCCACTTT	CASSQVGYGIGESPLHF
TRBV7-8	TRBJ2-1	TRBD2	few	TGTGCCAGCAGCCTAATTAGCGGGAGAGTCAACAATGAGCAGTTCTTC	CASSLISGRVNNEQFF
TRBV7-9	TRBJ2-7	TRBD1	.	TGTGCCAGCAGCTTAGTCACACCGGGACAGGGGTACGAGCAGTACTTC	CASSLVTPGQGYEQYF
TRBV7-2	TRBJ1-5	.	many	TGTGCCAGCAGCACGAGGACAGGCAATCAGCCCCAGCATTTT	CASSTRTGNQPQHF
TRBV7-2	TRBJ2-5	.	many	TGTGCCAGCAGCTTCCCGGGTGGAGGTCAAGAGACCCAGTACTTC	CASSFPGGGQETQYF
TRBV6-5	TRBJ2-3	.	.	TGTGCCAGCAGTTCGGGCCAGACGACATCAGATACGCAGTATTTT	CASSSGQTTSDTQYF
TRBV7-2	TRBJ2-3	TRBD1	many	TGTGCCAGCAGCACACAGGGGGCCGGCACGCAGTATTTT	CASSTQGAGTQYF
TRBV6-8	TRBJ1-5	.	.	TGTGCCAGCAGTTACTCGATGGGTAACAATCAGCCCCAGCATTTT	CASSYSMGNNQPQHF
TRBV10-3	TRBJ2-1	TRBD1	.	TGTGCCATCAAGGACAGGGTACTCAATGAGCAGTTCTTC	CAIKDRVLNEQFF
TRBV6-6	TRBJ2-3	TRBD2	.	TGTGCCAGCAGTTCCCCGGGACTAGCGGTGGGCACAGATACGCAGTATTTT	CASSSPGLAVGTDTQYF
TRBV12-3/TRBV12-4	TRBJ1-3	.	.	TGTGCCAGCAGGCTCACTAGCTCTGGAAACACCATATATTTT	CASRLTSSGNTIYF
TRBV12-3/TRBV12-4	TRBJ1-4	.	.	TGTGCCAGCAGGGGGGGCGGGAAGATTGGTGAAAAACTGTTTTTT	CASRGGGKIGEKLFF
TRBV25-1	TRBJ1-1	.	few	TGTGCCAGCAGTGATTACGGGGGGGGAGCGAACACTGAAGCTTTCTTT	CASSDYGGGANTEAFF
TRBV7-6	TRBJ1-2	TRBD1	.	TGTGCCAGCAGCTCGACAAGCAGATCACAGGGGCATAACTATGGCTACACCTTC	CASSSTSRSQGHNYGYTF
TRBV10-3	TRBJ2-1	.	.	TGTGCCATCAGTGAAAACGGTGAGCAGTTCTTC	CAISENGEQFF
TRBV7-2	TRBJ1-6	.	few	TGTGCCAGCAGCTTAGACAGCTGGTCACCCCTCCACTTT	CASSLDSWSPLHF
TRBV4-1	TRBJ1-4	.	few	TGCGCCAGCAGCCAAGGAGGGCGCGCGGGACCTAATGAAAAACTGTTTTTT	CASSQGGRAGPNEKLFF
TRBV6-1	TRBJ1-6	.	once	TGTGCCAGCAGCTCGTCCCAATCACCCCTCCACTTT	CASSSSQSPLHF
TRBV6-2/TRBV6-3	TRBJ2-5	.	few	TGTGCCAGCAGTCCGCGGACAGCTCGTCAAGAGACCCAGTACTTC	CASSPRTARQETQYF
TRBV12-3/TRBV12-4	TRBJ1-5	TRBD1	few	TGTGCCAGCAGTCCCGCAGGGGGCGCGAGGATCAATCAGCCCCAGCATTTT	CASSPAGGARINQPQHF
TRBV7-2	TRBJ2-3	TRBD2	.	TGTGCCAGCAGCTCCTCCGGGACTAGCGGGGGAAGCACAGATACGCAGTATTTT	CASSSSGTSGGSTDTQYF
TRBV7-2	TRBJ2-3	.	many	TGTGCCAGCAGCTCCCGGGGTTCAACAGATACGCAGTATTTT	CASSSRGSTDTQYF